A selection of T cell receptor beta chains follows, all from one sample in a study of glioma-infiltrating T cells after dendritic cell vaccination. Clones were sequenced by immunoSEQ multiplex PCR, and TCRdb holds only the in-frame ones, with some missing. The data show tens of thousands of clones, with about nine tenths seen just once and 11% held by the top ten. The specimen comprised blood, sampled after dendritic cell vaccination. The source of these receptors is a human donor with glioblastoma. Both conserved end residues are part of each CDR3. Each record gives: J gene, D gene, clone size, V gene, CDR3 protein, CDR3 DNA. D genes are given only for firm matches. Clone sizes are given selectively: once, few, many, or a class where the clone is expanded.

>TRBJ2-1|-|-|TRBV5-6
CASSFEVRRRYNEQFF
TGTGCCAGCAGCTTTGAAGTCAGACGGAGGTACAATGAGCAGTTCTTC
>TRBJ2-3|-|once|TRBV7-3
CASSVLGGGTDTQYF
TGTGCCAGCAGCGTACTCGGCGGGGGCACAGATACGCAGTATTTT
>TRBJ2-3|-|-|TRBV29-1
CSVGVSDTQYF
TGCAGCGTTGGAGTCTCAGATACGCAGTATTTT
>TRBJ2-2|TRBD2|few|TRBV9
CASSAAGAATGELFF
TGTGCCAGCAGCGCAGCGGGAGCGGCCACCGGGGAGCTGTTTTTT
>TRBJ2-4|TRBD2|-|TRBV25-1
CASSPREVDKNIQYF
TGTGCCAGCAGTCCTCGGGAGGTGGACAAAAACATTCAGTACTTC
>TRBJ2-3|-|once|TRBV7-6
CASSLSPPQVVDTQYF
TGTGCCAGCAGCTTATCCCCTCCCCAGGTGGTAGATACGCAGTATTTT
>TRBJ2-5|-|-|TRBV14
CASSHVPRETQYF
TGTGCCAGCAGCCATGTCCCCAGAGAGACCCAGTACTTC
>TRBJ2-5|TRBD1|-|TRBV5-1
CASSSDQGVETQYF
TGCGCCAGCAGCTCTGACCAGGGGGTAGAGACCCAGTACTTC
>TRBJ2-7|TRBD1|-|TRBV6-6
CASSPGQGIYEQYF
TGTGCCAGCAGTCCTGGACAGGGCATCTACGAGCAGTACTTC
>TRBJ2-3|TRBD2|-|TRBV6-6
CASTPGLAGTDTQYF
TGTGCCAGCACCCCGGGACTAGCGGGCACAGATACGCAGTATTTT
>TRBJ1-5|-|once|TRBV6-5
CASTHSGVSNQPQHF
TGTGCCAGCACCCACTCGGGGGTAAGCAATCAGCCCCAGCATTTT
>TRBJ2-3|TRBD2|few|TRBV5-6
CASSLGTSGSGDTQYF
TGTGCCAGCAGCTTGGGGACTAGCGGGAGTGGAGATACGCAGTATTTT
>TRBJ2-7|-|-|TRBV5-4
CASSLDKFNYEQYF
TGTGCCAGCAGCTTGGACAAGTTTAACTACGAGCAGTACTTC
>TRBJ2-5|TRBD2|-|TRBV13
CASSLKLAGVQETQYF
TGTGCCAGCAGCTTAAAACTAGCGGGGGTACAAGAGACCCAGTACTTC
>TRBJ1-5|-|-|TRBV19
CASRATDRRDNQPQHF
TGTGCCAGTAGGGCCACGGATCGGAGGGACAATCAGCCCCAGCATTTT
>TRBJ1-1|-|-|TRBV6-5
CASRRGILSTEAFF
TGTGCCAGCAGGAGGGGGATCCTGAGCACTGAAGCTTTCTTT